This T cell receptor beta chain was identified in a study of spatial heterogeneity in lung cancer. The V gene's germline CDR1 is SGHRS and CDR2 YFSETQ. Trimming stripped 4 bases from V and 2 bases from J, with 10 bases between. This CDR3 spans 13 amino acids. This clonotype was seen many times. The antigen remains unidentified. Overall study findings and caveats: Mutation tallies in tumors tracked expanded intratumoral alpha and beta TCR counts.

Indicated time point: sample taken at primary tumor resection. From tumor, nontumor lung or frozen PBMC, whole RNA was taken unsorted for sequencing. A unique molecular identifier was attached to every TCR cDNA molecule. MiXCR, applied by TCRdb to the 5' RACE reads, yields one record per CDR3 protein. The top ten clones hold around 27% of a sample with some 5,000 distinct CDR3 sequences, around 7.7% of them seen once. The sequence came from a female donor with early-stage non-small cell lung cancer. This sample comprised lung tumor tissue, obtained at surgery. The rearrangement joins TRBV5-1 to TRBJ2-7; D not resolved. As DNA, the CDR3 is TGCGCCAGCAGCCTGACCGGTGCCTACGAGCAGTACTTC. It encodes CASSLTGAYEQYF.